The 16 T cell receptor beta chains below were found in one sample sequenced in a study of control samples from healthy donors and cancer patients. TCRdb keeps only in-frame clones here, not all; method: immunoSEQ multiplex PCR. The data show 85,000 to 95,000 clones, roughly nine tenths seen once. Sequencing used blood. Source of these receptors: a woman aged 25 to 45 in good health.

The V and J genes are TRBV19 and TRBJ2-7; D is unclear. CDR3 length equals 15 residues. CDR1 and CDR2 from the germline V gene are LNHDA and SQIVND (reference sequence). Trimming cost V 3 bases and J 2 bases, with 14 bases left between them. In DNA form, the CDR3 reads TGTGCCAGTAGTATGAGTGGCGGAGCTACCTACGAGCAGTACTTC. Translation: CASSMSGGATYEQYF.

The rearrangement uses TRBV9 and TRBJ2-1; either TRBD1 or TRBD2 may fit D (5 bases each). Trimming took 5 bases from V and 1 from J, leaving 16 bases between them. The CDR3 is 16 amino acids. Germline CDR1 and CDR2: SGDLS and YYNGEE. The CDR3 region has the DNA TGTGCCAGCAGAACGGGGCTAGAAATGTCCTACAATGAGCAGTTCTTC. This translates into CASRTGLEMSYNEQFF.

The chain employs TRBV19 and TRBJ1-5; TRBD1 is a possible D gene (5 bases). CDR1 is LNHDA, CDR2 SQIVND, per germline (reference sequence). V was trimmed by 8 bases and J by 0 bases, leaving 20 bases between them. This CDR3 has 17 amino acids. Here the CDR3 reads CASHLGPSRGSNQPQHF. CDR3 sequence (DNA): TGTGCCAGTCACCTAGGTCCCTCAAGGGGTAGCAATCAGCCCCAGCATTTT.

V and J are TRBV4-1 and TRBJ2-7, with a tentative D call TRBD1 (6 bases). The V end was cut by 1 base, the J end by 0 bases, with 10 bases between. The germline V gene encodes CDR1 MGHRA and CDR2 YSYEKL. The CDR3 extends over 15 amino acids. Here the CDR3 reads CASSQGTGTSYEQYF. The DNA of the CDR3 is TGCGCCAGCAGCCAAGGAACAGGGACCTCCTACGAGCAGTACTTC.

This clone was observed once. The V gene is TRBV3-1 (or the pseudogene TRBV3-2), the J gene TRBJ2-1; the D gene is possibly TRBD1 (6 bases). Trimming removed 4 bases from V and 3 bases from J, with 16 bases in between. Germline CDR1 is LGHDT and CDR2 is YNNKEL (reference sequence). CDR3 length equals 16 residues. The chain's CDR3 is CASSPTELDSYNEQFF. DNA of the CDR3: TGTGCCAGCAGCCCTACGGAACTGGACAGCTACAATGAGCAGTTCTTC.

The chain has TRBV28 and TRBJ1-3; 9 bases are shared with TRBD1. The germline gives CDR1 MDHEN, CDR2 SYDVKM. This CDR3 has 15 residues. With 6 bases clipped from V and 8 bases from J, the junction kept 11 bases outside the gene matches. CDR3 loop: CASSPGQGFSYTIYF. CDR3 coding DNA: TGTGCCAGCAGCCCAGGACAGGGGTTTAGTTACACCATATATTTT.

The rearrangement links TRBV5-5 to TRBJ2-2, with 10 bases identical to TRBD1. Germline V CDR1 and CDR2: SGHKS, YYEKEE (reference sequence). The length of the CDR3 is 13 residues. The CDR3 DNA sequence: TGTAGGTGGGACAGGGGAATCTCCGGGGAGCTGTTTTTT. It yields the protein CRWDRGISGELFF.

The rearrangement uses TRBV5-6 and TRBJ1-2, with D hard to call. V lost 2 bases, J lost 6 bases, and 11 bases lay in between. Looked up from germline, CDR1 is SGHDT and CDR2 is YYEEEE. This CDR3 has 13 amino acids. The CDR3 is CASSLGELDGYTF. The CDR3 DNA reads TGTGCCAGCAGCTTAGGAGAATTAGATGGCTACACCTTC.

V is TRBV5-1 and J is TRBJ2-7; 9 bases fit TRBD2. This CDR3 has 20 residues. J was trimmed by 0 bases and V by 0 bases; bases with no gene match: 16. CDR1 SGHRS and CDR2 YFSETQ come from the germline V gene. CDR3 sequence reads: CASSLVTGGRGLASSYEQYF. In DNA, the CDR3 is TGCGCCAGCAGCTTGGTGACCGGGGGGAGAGGACTAGCGAGCTCCTACGAGCAGTACTTC.

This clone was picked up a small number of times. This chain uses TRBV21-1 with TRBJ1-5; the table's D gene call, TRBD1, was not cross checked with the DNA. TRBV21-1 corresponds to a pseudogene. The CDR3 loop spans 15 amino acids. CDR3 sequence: CASSPRVPSNQPQHF. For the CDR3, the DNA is TGTGCCAGCAGCCCCAGGGTGCCCAGCAATCAGCCCCAGCATTTT.

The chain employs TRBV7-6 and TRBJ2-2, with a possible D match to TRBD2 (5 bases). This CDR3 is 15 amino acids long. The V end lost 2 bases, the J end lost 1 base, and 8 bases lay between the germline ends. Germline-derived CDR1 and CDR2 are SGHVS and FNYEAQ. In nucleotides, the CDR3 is TGTGCCAGCAGCTTAATAGAGGGGAACACCGGGGAGCTGTTTTTT. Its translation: CASSLIEGNTGELFF.

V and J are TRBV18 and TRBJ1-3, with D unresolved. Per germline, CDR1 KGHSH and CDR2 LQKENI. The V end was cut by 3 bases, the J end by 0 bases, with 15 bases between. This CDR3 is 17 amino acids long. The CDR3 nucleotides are TGTGCCAGCTCACCGGTCATTGCAAGGGACTCTGGAAACACCATATATTTT. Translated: CASSPVIARDSGNTIYF.

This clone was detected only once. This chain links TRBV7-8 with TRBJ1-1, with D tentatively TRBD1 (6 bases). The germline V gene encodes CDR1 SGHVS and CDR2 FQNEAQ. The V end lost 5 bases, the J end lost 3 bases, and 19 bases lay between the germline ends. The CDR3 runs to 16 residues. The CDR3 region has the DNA TGTGCCAGCAGCACCCGGGCGGGGGGCGCATACACTGAAGCTTTCTTT. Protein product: CASSTRAGGAYTEAFF.

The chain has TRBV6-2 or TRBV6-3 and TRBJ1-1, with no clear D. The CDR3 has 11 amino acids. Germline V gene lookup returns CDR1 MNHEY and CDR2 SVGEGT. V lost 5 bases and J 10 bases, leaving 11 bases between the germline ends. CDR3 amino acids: CASSRADGAFF. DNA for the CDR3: TGTGCCAGCAGTCGGGCGGATGGAGCTTTCTTT.

CDR3 sequence (DNA): TGTGCCAGCAGTTACTCGAGCGGGGTCCAGCCCCAGCATTTT. Its protein is CASSYSSGVQPQHF. The V call is TRBV6-5, the J call TRBJ1-5; D not certain. The length of the CDR3 is 14 residues. Germline V lookup: CDR1 MNHEY, CDR2 SVGAGI. Trimming left V 0 bases short and J 7 bases short, with 10 bases between.

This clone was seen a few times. CDR3 in amino acids: CASSAGAGDQPQHF. The CDR3 coding sequence is TGTGCCAGCAGCGCAGGGGCGGGAGATCAGCCCCAGCATTTT. V is TRBV2 and J is TRBJ1-5, with D perhaps matching TRBD1 (6 bases). Germline CDR1 is SNHLY and CDR2 is FYNNEI. V lost 6 bases, J lost 5 bases, and 14 bases lay in between. The CDR3 sequence is 14 residues long.